This T cell receptor beta chain appears in the sequencing data of a study of blood T cell repertoires in COVID-19. In the study overall: The United States, Italy and Spain supplied acute and convalescent COVID-19 samples. Nucleic acid was either cDNA or gDNA, and it came from T cells, B-cell-depleted T cells, or PBMCs.

TCRdb keeps only in-frame clones here, not all; method: immunoSEQ multiplex PCR. The sample includes fewer than 250,000 clones, roughly 85% of them seen just once. V gave up 3 bases and J gave up 1 base; unmatched junction bases: 16. CDR1 and CDR2 (germline): MGHRA, YSYEKL. The CDR3 covers 19 residues. This TCR was sampled from a woman between 40 and 55 years old with active or convalescent COVID-19. The source material was peripheral blood. J is TRBJ1-2 and V is TRBV4-1; 8 bases agree with TRBD1. CDR3 coding DNA: TGCGCCAGCAGCCACCCGAAGGACAGGGTCAATTTCGGTAACTATGGCTACACCTTC. Encoded protein: CASSHPKDRVNFGNYGYTF.